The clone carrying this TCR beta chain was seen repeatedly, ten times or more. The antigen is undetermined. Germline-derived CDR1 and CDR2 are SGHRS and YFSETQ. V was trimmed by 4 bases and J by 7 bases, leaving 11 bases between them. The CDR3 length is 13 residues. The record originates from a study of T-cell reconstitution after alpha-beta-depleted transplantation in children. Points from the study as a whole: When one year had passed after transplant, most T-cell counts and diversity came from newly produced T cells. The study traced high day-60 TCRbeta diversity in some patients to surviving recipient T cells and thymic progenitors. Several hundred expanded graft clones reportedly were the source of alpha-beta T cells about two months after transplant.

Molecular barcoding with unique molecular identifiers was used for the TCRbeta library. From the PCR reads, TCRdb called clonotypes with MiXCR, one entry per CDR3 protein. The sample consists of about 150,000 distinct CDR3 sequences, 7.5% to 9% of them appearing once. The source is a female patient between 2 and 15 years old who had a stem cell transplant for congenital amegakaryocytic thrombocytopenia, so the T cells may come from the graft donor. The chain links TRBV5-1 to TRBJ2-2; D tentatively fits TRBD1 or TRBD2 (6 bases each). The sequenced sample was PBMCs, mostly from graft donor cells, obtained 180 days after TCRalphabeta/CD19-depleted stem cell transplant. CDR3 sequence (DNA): TGCGCCAGCAGCATACAGGGAGGCGGGGAGCTGTTTTTT. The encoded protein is CASSIQGGGELFF.